This T cell receptor beta chain was recorded in a study of shared clonotypes between healthy human individuals. Study details: A donor's plate count was three for CD4 naive and three for CD4 memory; CD8 naive had two and CD8 memory one.

Every subset had its genomic DNA shared out evenly among several immunoSEQ plates. The assay was immunoSEQ multiplex PCR, and TCRdb's table has in-frame clones only and misses some. The sample has about 2.1 million clones, more than 85% seen once. The naive CD8 population came from CD45RO-negative cells selected for CCR7, without terminally differentiated effector memory CD45RA+ cells. Material for sequencing was naive CD8+ T cells from PBMCs. This TCR was sampled from a man younger than 30 in good health. Some clones in this sample may be carry-over from other donors' samples.

The CDR3 bases are TGTGCCAGCAGTTCGGGACTAGCGGGAGGACCTGGGGAGCTGTTTTTT. Its protein product is CASSSGLAGGPGELFF. The chain has TRBV6-5 and TRBJ2-2; 15 nucleotides align to TRBD2. V gave up 4 bases and J gave up 8 bases; unmatched junction bases: 5. Per the germline V gene, CDR1 is MNHEY and CDR2 is SVGAGI. The CDR3 sequence is 16 residues long.